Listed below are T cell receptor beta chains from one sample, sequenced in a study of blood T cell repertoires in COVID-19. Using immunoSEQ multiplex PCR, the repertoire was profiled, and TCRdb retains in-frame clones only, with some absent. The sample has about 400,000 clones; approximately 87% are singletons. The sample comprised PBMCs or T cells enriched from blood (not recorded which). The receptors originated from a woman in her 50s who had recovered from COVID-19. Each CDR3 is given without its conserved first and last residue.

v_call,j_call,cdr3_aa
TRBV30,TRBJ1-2,AWTRVYGYT
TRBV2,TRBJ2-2,ASRDRRDSVNTGELF
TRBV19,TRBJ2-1,ASSPIRDSSYNEQF
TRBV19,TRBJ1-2,ASRTAELYGYT
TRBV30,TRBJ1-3,ALTQGSGNTIY
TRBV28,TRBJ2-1,ASSQHRGGYNEQF
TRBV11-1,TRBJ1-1,ASSRAGDRTEAF
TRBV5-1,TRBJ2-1,ASSLGTVSLTVSSYNEQF
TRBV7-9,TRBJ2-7,ASTGQTLTRPTKQY
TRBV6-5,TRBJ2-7,ASSHYVSGGYEQY